This T cell receptor (beta chain) was found in a study of blood T cell repertoires in COVID-19. Study-wide context: PBMCs, B-cell-depleted T cells, or T cells provided the cDNA or gDNA that made up the material.

TCRdb's table, derived via immunoSEQ multiplex PCR, lists solely in-frame clones and lacks some. The sample contains about 350,000 clones, about 90% of which appear only once. The Seattle site enrolled patients during active infection and followed them longitudinally. Sequenced material: peripheral blood. The receptor was derived from a woman between 65 and 79 years old with COVID-19, enrolled during active disease.

CDR3 in DNA: TGTGCCAGCAGTGAACGGCGGGAAAAACTGTTTTTT. It codes for CASSERREKLFF. V usage is TRBV6-1 and J usage is TRBJ1-4; D ambiguous. The CDR3 spans 12 residues. CDR1 and CDR2 from the germline V gene are MNHNS and SASEGT. Trimming stripped 2 bases from V and 8 bases from J, with 6 bases between.